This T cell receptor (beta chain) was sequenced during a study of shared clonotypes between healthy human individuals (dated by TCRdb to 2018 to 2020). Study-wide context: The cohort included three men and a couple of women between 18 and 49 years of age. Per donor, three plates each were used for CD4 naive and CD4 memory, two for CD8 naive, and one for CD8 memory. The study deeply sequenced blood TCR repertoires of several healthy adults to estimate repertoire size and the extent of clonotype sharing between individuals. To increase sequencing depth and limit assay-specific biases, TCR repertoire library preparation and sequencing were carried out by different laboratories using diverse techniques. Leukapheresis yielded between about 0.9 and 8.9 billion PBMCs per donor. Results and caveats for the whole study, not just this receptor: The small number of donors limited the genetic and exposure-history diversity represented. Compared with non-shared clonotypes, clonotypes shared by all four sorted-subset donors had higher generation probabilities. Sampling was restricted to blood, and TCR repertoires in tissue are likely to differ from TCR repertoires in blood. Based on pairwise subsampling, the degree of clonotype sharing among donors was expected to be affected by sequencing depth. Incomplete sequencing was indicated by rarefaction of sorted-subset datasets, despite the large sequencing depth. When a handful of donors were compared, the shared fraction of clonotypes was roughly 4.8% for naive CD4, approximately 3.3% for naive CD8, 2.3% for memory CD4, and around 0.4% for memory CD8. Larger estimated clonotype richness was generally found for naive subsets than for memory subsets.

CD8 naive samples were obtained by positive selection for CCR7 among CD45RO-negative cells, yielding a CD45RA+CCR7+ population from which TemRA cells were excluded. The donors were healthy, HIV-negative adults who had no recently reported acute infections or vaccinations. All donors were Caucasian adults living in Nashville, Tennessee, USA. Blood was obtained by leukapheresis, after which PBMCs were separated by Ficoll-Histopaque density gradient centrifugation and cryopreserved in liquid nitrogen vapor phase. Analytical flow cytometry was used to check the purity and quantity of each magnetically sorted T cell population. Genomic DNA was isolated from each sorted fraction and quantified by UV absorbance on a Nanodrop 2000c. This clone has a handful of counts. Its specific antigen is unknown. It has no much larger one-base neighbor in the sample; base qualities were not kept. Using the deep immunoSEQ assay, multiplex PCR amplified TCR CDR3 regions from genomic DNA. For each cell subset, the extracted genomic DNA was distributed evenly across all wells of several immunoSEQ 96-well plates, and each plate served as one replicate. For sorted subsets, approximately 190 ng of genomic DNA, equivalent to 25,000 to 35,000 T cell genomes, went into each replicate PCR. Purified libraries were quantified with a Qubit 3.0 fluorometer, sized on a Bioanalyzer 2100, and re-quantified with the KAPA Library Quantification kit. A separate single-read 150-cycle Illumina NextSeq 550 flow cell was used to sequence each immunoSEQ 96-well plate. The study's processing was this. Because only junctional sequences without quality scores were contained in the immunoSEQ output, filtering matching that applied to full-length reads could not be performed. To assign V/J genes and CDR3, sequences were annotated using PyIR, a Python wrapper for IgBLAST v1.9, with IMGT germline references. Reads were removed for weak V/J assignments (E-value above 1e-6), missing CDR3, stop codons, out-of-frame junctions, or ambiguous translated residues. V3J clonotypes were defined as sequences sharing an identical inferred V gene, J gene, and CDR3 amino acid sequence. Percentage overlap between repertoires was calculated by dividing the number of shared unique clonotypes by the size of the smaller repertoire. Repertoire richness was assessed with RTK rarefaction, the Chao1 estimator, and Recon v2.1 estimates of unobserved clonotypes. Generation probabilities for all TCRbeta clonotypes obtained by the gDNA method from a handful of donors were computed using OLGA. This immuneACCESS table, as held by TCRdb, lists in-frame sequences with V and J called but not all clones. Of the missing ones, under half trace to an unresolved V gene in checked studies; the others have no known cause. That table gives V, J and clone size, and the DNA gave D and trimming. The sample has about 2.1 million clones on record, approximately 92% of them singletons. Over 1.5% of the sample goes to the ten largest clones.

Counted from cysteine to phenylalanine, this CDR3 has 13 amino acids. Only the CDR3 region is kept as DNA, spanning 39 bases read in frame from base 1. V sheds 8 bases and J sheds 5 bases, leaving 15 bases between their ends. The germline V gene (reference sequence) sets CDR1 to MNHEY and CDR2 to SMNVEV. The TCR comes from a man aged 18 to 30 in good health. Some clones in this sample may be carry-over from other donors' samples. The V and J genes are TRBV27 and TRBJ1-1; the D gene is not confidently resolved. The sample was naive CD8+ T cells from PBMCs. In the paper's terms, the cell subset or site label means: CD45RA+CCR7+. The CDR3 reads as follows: CASRYGPRTEAFF. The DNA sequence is TGTGCCAGCCGCTACGGCCCGAGGACTGAAGCTTTCTTT.